The clone carrying this TCR beta chain was observed many times. As yet, its antigen is unknown. The sample comes from a study of breast tumors, draining lymph nodes, adjacent tissues. Study findings and constraints: Luminal-like breast cancer showed significantly higher tumor–nontumor repertoire similarity than basal-like. Tumor T cell lymph node origin was a supported hypothesis, not proven. Compared with lymph nodes, tumors were less diverse; compared with nontumor tissue, more. The data were judged consistent with most tumor T cells coming from lymph node and expanding in tumor.

Breast cancer patients provided tissue from their axillary draining lymph nodes. One entry per CDR3 protein, called by TCRdb with MiXCR from the multiplex PCR reads. The sample has 150,000 or so distinct CDR3 sequences, roughly 35% seen once; the top ten hold roughly 3.8%. This CDR3 contains 16 residues. Germline lookup yields CDR1 MNHEY and CDR2 SVGEGT. Trimming at V came to 6 bases and at J to 4 bases, leaving 12 bases not matched to a gene. This sequence was found in a female donor with breast cancer. Some clones in this sample may be carry-over from other donors' samples. The chain links TRBV6-2 or TRBV6-3 to TRBJ1-5; 7 nucleotides match TRBD1. The sequenced sample was axillary lymph node tissue. The CDR3 loop reads CASSGDREGENQPQHF. CDR3 in DNA: TGTGCCAGCAGCGGAGACAGGGAAGGGGAAAATCAGCCCCAGCATTTT.